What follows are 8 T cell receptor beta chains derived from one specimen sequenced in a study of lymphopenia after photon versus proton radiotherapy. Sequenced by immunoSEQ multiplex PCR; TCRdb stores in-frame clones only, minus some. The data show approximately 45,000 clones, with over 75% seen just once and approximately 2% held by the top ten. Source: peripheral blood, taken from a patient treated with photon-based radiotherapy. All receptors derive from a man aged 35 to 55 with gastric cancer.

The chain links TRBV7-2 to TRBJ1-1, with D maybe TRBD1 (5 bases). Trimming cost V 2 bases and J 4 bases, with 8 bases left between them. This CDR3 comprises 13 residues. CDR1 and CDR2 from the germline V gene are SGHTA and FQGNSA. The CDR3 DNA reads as TGTGCCAGCAGCTTAATGGGGGGCACTGAAGCTTTCTTT. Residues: CASSLMGGTEAFF.

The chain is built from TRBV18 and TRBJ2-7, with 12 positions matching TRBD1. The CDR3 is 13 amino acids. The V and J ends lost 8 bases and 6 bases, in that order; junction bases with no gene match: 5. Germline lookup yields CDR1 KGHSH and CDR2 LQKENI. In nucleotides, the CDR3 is TGTGCCAGCAAGGGACAGGGGGCCAGCGAGCAGTACTTC. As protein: CASKGQGASEQYF.

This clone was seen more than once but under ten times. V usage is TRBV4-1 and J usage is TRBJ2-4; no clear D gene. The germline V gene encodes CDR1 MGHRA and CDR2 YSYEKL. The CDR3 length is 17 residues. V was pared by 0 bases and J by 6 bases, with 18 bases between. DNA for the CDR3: TGCGCCAGCAGCCAAGATGACCCGGCGTCTGTCGTAAACATTCAGTACTTC. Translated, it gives CASSQDDPASVVNIQYF.

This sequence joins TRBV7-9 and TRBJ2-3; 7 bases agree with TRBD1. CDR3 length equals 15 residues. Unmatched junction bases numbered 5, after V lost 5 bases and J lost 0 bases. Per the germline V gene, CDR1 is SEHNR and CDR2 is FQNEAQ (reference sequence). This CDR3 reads CASSPWTGSTDTQYF. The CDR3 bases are TGTGCCAGCAGCCCGTGGACAGGCAGCACAGATACGCAGTATTTT. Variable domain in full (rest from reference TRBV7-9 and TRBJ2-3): DTGVSQNPRHKITKRGQNVTFRCDPISEHNRLYWYRQTLGQGPEFLTYFQNEAQLEKSRLLSDRFSAERPKGSFSTLEIQRTEQGDSAMYLCASSPWTGSTDTQYFGPGTRLTVL.

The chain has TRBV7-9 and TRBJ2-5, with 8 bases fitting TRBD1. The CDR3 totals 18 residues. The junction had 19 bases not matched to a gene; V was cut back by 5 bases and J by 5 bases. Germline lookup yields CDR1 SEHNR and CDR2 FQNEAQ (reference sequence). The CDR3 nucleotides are TGTGCCAGCAGCCCGACGACGGACAGGGTATTTAATTTGGAGACCCAGTACTTC. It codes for CASSPTTDRVFNLETQYF.

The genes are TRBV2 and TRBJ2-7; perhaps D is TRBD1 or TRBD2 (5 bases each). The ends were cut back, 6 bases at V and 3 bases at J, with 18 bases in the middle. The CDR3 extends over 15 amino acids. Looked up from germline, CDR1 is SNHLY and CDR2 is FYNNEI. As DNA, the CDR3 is TGTGCCAGCAGCTCGAGGGGTTCTGGTTTCTACGAGCAGTACTTC. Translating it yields CASSSRGSGFYEQYF.

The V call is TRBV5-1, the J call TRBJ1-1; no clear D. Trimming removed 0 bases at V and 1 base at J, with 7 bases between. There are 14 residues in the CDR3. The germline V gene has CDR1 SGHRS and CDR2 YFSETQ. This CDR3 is CASSLGSANTEAFF. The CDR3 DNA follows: TGCGCCAGCAGCTTGGGAAGTGCGAACACTGAAGCTTTCTTT.

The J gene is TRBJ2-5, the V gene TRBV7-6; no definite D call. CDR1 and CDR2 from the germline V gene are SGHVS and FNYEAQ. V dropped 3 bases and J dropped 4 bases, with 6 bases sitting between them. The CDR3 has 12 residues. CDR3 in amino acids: CASSFQVETQYF. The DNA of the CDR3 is TGTGCCAGCAGCTTTCAGGTAGAGACCCAGTACTTC. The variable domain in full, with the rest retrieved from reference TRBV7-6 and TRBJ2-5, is GAGVSQSPRYKVTKRGQDVALRCDPISGHVSLYWYRQALGQGPEFLTYFNYEAQQDKSGLPNDRFSAERPEGSISTLTIQRTEQRDSAMYRCASSFQVETQYFGPGTRLLVL.